This entry lists 5 T cell receptor beta chains sequenced from one sample in a study of STAT5B mutations in CD4+ large granular lymphocyte leukemia. Method: immunoSEQ multiplex PCR; TCRdb's copy keeps in-frame clones and lacks some. This sample has 34,000 or so clones, with 85% found just once. Sequencing used CD4+ T cells from blood buffy coats. These receptors were obtained from a human donor in good health.

This rearrangement joins TRBV7-9 to TRBJ2-6; D remains ambiguous. From germline, CDR1 is SEHNR and CDR2 FQNEAQ (reference sequence). V lost 4 bases, J lost 2 bases, and 12 bases lay in between. The CDR3 length is 16 residues. In DNA form, the CDR3 reads TGTGCCAGCAGCTCAGCCTCCTTCACTGGGGCCAACGTCCTGACTTTC. It encodes CASSSASFTGANVLTF.

The chain combines TRBV7-2 with TRBJ1-6; D not resolved. The germline V gene has CDR1 SGHTA and CDR2 FQGNSA. The CDR3 loop spans 13 amino acids. V lost 7 bases and J 2 bases, leaving 6 bases between the germline ends. In nucleotides, the CDR3 is TGTGCCAGCAAGCTGACCTATAATTCACCCCTCCACTTT. Amino acids: CASKLTYNSPLHF.

This chain joins TRBV7-3 and TRBJ2-1, with 15 bases identical to TRBD2. V shed 2 bases, J shed 10 bases, and the junction held 6 bases outside the gene matches. Germline V lookup: CDR1 SGHTA, CDR2 FQGTGA. There are 16 residues in the CDR3. CDR3 protein: CASSLGGLAGGEEQFF. The CDR3 DNA is TGTGCCAGCAGCTTAGGGGGACTAGCGGGAGGTGAGGAGCAGTTCTTC. Variable domain in full (rest from reference TRBV7-3 and TRBJ2-1): GAGVSQTPSNKVTEKGKYVELRCDPISGHTALYWYRQSLGQGPEFLIYFQGTGAADDSGLPNDRFFAVRPEGSVSTLKIQRTERGDSAVYLCASSLGGLAGGEEQFFGPGTRLTVL.

The CDR3 is CASSYDSYTEAFF. As DNA, the CDR3 is TGTGCCAGCAGTTACGACTCGTACACTGAAGCTTTCTTT. V gene TRBV6-5 combines with J gene TRBJ1-1; D gene ambiguous. Germline assignment: CDR1 MNHEY and CDR2 SVGAGI. The CDR3 length is 13 residues. The ends were cut back, 2 bases at V and 3 bases at J, with 7 bases in the middle.

J is TRBJ2-1 and V is TRBV5-1; 10 bases line up with TRBD2. Germline values: CDR1 SGHRS, CDR2 YFSETQ. Trimming took 4 bases from V and 2 from J; bases not matched to a gene: 6. CDR3 length equals 16 residues. As DNA, the CDR3 is TGCGCCAGCAGCCTCCCTAGCGGGAGTACCTACAATGAGCAGTTCTTC. It is translated as CASSLPSGSTYNEQFF. The whole variable domain, filled in from reference TRBV5-1 and TRBJ2-1, reads KAGVTQTPRYLIKTRGQQVTLSCSPISGHRSVSWYQQTPGQGLQFLFEYFSETQRNKGNFPGRFSGRQFSNSRSEMNVSTLELGDSALYLCASSLPSGSTYNEQFFGPGTRLTVL.